This T cell receptor (beta chain) was identified during a study of metastatic and nonmetastatic thyroid tumors. Ahead of thyroid surgery, no patient had received treatment of any kind. TCRdb ran MiXCR on the PCR reads. The data contain 53,000 or so clones, 20% of them singletons. In its sample, this clone was seen many times. Other DNA sequences in the sample encode the same CDR3. Trimming took 0 bases from V and 1 from J, leaving 7 bases between them. Germline loops: CDR1 SGDLS, CDR2 YYNGEE. CDR3 length equals 14 residues. V gene TRBV9 combines with J gene TRBJ1-1, with D unclear. This TCR came from a female donor with papillary thyroid cancer or a benign thyroid nodule (not recorded which). Some clones in this sample may be carry-over from other donors' samples. Input material: blood. The CDR3 is CASSVGNRNTEAFF. CDR3 in DNA: TGTGCCAGCAGCGTAGGGAACCGGAACACTGAAGCTTTCTTT.